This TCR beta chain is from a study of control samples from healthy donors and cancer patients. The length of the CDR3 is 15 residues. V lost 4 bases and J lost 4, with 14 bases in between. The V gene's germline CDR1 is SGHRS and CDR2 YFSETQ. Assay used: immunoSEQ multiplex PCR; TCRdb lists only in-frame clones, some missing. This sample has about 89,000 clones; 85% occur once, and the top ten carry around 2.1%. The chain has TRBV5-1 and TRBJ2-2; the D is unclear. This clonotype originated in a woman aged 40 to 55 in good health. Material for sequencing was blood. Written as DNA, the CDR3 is TGCGCCAGCAGCCCCTCAAACAGTTTCACCGGGGAGCTGTTTTTT. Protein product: CASSPSNSFTGELFF.